This T cell receptor (beta chain) came from a study of CD8+ T cells in alopecia areata. For the study at large: Treated patients received oral tofacitinib, 5 to 10 mg twice daily. Study results and caveats: Across lesional scalp, and particularly alopecia totalis/universalis, clonality surpassed that of normal scalp. In scalp, tofacitinib significantly decreased clonality and expanded CD8+ clones among the top 100.

In each case, RNA was isolated and then reverse transcribed into cDNA as the sequencing template. The repertoire was sequenced with immunoSEQ multiplex PCR; TCRdb's copy has only in-frame clones and lacks some. The table includes about 190,000 clones, 60% detected once. The V end was cut by 6 bases, the J end by 6 bases, with 14 bases between. CDR3 length: 12 amino acids. Germline values: CDR1 SQVTM, CDR2 ANQGSEA. With respect to this clone: The antigen is not known.

Treatment noted: oral pan-JAK inhibitor, 5-10 mg twice daily. Here the sequenced sample was CD4+ T cells sorted from blood, taken at week 4, from a patient treated with tofacitinib. This sequence joins TRBV29-1 and TRBJ1-1; D may be TRBD1 (6 bases). The TCR originated in a human donor with alopecia areata. CDR3 DNA sequence: TGCAGCGTGAAACCACAGGGACCTGAAGCTTTCTTT. Its protein is CSVKPQGPEAFF.